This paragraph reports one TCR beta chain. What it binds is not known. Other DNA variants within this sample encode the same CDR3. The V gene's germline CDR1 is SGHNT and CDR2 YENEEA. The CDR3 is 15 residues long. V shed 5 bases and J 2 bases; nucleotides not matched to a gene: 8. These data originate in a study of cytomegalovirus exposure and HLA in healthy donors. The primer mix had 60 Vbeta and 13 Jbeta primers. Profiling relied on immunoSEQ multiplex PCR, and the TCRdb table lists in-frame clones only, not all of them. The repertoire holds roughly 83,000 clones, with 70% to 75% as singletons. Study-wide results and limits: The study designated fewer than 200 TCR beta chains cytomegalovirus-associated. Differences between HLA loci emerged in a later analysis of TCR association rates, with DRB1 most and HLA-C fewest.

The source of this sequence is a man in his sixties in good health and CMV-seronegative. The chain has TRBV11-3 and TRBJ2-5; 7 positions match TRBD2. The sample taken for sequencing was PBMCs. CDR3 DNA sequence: TGTGCCAGCAGCCCCGGGTCCGGGGGGCAAGAGACCCAGTACTTC. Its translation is CASSPGSGGQETQYF.